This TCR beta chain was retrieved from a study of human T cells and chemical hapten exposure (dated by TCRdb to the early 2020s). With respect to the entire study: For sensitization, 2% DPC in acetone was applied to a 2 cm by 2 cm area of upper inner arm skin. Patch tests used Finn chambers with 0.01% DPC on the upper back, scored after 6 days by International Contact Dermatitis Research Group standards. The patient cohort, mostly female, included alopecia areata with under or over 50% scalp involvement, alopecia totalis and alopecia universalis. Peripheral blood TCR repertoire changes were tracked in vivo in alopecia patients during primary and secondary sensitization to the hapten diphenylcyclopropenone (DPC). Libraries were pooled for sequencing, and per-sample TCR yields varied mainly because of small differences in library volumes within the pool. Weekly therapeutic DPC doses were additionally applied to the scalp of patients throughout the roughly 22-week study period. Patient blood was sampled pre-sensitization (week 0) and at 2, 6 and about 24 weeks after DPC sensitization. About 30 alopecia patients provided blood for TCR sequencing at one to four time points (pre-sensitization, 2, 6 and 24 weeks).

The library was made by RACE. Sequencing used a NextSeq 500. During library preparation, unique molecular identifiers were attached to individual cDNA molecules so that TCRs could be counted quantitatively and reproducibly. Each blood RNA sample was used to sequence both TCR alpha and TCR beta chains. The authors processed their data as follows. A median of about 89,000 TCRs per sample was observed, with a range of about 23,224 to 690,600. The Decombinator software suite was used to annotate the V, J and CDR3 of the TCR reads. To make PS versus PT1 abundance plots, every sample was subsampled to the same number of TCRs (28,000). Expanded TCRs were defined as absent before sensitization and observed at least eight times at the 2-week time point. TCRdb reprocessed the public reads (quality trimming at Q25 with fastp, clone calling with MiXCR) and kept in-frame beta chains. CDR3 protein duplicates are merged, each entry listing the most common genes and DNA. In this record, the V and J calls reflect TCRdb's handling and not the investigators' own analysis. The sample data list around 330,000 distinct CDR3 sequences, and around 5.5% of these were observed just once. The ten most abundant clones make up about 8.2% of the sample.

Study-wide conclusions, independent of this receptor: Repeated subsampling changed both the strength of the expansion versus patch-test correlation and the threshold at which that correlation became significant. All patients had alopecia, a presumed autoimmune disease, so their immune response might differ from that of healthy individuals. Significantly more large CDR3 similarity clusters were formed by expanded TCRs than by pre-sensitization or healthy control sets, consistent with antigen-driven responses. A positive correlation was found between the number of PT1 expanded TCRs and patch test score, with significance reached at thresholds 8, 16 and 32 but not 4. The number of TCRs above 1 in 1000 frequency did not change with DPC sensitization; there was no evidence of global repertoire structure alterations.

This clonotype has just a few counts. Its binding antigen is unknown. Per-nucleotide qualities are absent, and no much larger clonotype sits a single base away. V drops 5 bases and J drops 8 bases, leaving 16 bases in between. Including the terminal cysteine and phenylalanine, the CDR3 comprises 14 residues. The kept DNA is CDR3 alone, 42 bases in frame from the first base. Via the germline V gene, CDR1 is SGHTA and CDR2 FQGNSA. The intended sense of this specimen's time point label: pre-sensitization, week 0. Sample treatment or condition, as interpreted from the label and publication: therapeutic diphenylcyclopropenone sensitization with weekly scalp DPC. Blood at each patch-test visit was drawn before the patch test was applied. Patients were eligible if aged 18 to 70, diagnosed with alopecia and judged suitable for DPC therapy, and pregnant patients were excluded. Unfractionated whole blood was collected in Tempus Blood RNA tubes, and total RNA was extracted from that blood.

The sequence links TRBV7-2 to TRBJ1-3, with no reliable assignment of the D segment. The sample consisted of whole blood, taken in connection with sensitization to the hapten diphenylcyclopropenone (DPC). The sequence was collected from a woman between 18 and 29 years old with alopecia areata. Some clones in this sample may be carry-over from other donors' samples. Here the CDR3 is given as CASSPGSLLDTIYF. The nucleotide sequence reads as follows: TGTGCCAGCAGCCCGGGATCCCTGCTGGACACCATATATTTT.